A single sample is the source of the 20 T cell receptor beta chains below, sequenced in a study of blood T cell repertoires in COVID-19. Profiled with immunoSEQ multiplex PCR; TCRdb holds only in-frame clones, not every one. The sample has more than 95,000 clones; 89% are singletons. Sequenced: peripheral blood. Source of these receptors: a woman older than 75 in a cohort sampled during active COVID-19.

The chain carries TRBV5-1 and TRBJ2-7; TRBD2 might be the D (5 bases). The CDR3 runs 12 residues. V gave up 5 bases and J gave up 3 bases, with 9 bases separating them. Germline V gene lookup returns CDR1 SGHRS and CDR2 YFSETQ. The CDR3 region is CASRSDFYEQYF. CDR3 in DNA: TGCGCCAGCAGATCGGACTTCTACGAGCAGTACTTC.

The chain carries TRBV3-1 (or the pseudogene TRBV3-2) and TRBJ1-2; D perhaps matches TRBD1 (5 bases). The length of the CDR3 is 13 residues. CDR1 and CDR2 from the germline V gene are LGHDT and YNNKEL (reference sequence). V gave up 0 bases and J gave up 8 bases, with 10 bases separating them. CDR3 bases: TGTGCCAGCAGCCAAGATCCCGGGGGAGGCTACACCTTC. Encoded protein: CASSQDPGGGYTF.

This sequence joins TRBV19 and TRBJ1-1, with D maybe TRBD1 (6 bases). CDR1 LNHDA and CDR2 SQIVND come from the germline V gene (reference sequence). The CDR3 is 15 residues long. V was trimmed by 1 base and J by 0 bases, leaving 9 bases between them. CDR3 sequence: CASSIGQVMNTEAFF. The CDR3 nucleotides are TGTGCCAGTAGTATAGGACAGGTGATGAACACTGAAGCTTTCTTT.

This clone was observed a few times. The chain links TRBV20-1 to TRBJ2-7, with a tentative D call TRBD1 (5 bases). Germline V gives CDR1 DFQATT, CDR2 SNEGSKA (reference sequence). The CDR3 has 11 amino acids. Trimming cost V 6 bases and J 5 bases, with 11 bases left between them. In DNA form, the CDR3 reads TGCAGTGCAAAGGGGTTGGACGAGCAGTACTTC. This gives the protein CSAKGLDEQYF.

The chain carries TRBV2 and TRBJ2-5, with 8 bases identical to TRBD2. This CDR3 contains 16 residues. The germline V gene encodes CDR1 SNHLY and CDR2 FYNNEI. J lost 2 bases, V lost 5 bases, and 10 bases had no gene match. The CDR3 sequence: CASSQPLAAGQETQYF. The CDR3 nucleotides read TGTGCCAGCAGTCAACCACTAGCGGCCGGACAAGAGACCCAGTACTTC.

The chain joins TRBV25-1 to TRBJ1-4; D unresolved. Trimming removed 3 bases from V and 2 bases from J, with 13 bases in between. CDR3 size: 16 residues. Per germline, CDR1 MGHDK and CDR2 SYGVNS. The DNA for the CDR3 is TGTGCCAGCAGTGACCCCCTACAGCCTACTAATGAAAAACTGTTTTTT. Amino acid sequence: CASSDPLQPTNEKLFF. Full variable domain (rest looked up from reference TRBV25-1 and TRBJ1-4): EADIYQTPRYLVIGTGKKITLECSQTMGHDKMYWYQQDPGMELHLIHYSYGVNSTEKGDLSSESTVSRIRTEHFPLTLESARPSHTSQYLCASSDPLQPTNEKLFFGSGTQLSVL.

This sequence joins TRBV27 and TRBJ1-5; 8 bases match TRBD1. CDR1 is MNHEY, CDR2 SMNVEV, per germline (reference sequence). The CDR3 totals 16 residues. Losses at the gene ends were 9 bases for V and 6 bases for J; bases not matched to a gene: 16. CDR3 bases: TGTGCCAGTATGTTTTTATCAGGACAGGGTGGTCAGCCCCAGCATTTT. Translated: CASMFLSGQGGQPQHF.

V and J are TRBV7-8 and TRBJ1-5; tentative D call: TRBD1 (5 bases). V shed 5 bases and J shed 1 base, with 12 bases lying between them. Per germline, CDR1 SGHVS and CDR2 FQNEAQ. This CDR3 spans 15 amino acids. CDR3 amino acids: CASSIVRGSNQPQHF. CDR3 sequence (DNA): TGTGCCAGCAGCATTGTAAGGGGAAGCAATCAGCCCCAGCATTTT.

This clone showed up just once. The V gene is TRBV5-1, the J gene TRBJ2-3; D gene uncertain. The germline CDR1 and CDR2 sequences are SGHRS and YFSETQ. V was pared by 5 bases and J by 1 base, with 11 bases between. This CDR3 comprises 14 residues. The CDR3 nucleotides are TGCGCCAGCAGGAATTTACGGGGCACAGATACGCAGTATTTT. Encoded protein: CASRNLRGTDTQYF.

The V gene is TRBV9, the J gene TRBJ1-2; TRBD1 is a possible D gene (5 bases). This CDR3 region has 13 residues. The germline V gene encodes CDR1 SGDLS and CDR2 YYNGEE. V was shortened by 4 bases and J by 3 bases, with 10 bases between the two germline ends. CDR3 coding DNA: TGTGCCAGCAGCACGGACACGGACTATGGCTACACCTTC. Translated: CASSTDTDYGYTF.

This sequence joins TRBV9 and TRBJ2-1; the match to TRBD2 covers 9 bases. The CDR3 loop spans 15 amino acids. CDR1 is SGDLS, CDR2 YYNGEE, per germline. V lost 2 bases and J lost 4; bases outside the gene matches: 4. As DNA, the CDR3 is TGTGCCAGCAGCGTTGGGACTAGCCGATACAATGAGCAGTTCTTC. Residues: CASSVGTSRYNEQFF. The complete variable domain, with remaining parts taken from reference TRBV9 and TRBJ2-1, reads DSGVTQTPKHLITATGQRVTLRCSPRSGDLSVYWYQQSLDQGLQFLIQYYNGEERAKGNILERFSAQQFPDLHSELNLSSLELGDSALYFCASSVGTSRYNEQFFGPGTRLTVL.

The chain joins TRBV2 to TRBJ2-1; weak D call: TRBD1 (7 bases). Deletions cut 10 bases from V and 2 bases from J, with 21 bases between. Per the germline V gene, CDR1 is SNHLY and CDR2 is FYNNEI. The CDR3 sequence is 16 residues long. The CDR3 DNA sequence: TGTGCCACCCGAAAGAGGAGGGACAGAACCTACAATGAGCAGTTCTTC. Protein product: CATRKRRDRTYNEQFF.

This clone appeared a single time. The gene calls are TRBV24-1 and TRBJ2-3; no definite D call. Between the trimmed V and J ends, which lost 1 base and 4 bases, there was a span of 17 bases. This CDR3 contains 17 residues. In germline, CDR1 is KGHDR, CDR2 SFDVKD. The CDR3 region is CATSDFQHSGGSDTQYF. The DNA for the CDR3 is TGTGCCACCAGTGATTTTCAACACTCCGGCGGATCAGATACGCAGTATTTT.

The J gene is TRBJ2-5, the V gene TRBV2, with D possibly matching TRBD1 (5 bases). V was trimmed by 4 bases and J by 2 bases, leaving 14 bases between them. CDR3 length equals 15 residues. Germline loops: CDR1 SNHLY, CDR2 FYNNEI. The CDR3 spells CASSVMQGSQETQYF. DNA for the CDR3: TGTGCCAGCAGTGTTATGCAGGGAAGTCAAGAGACCCAGTACTTC. The entire variable domain, with the rest obtained from reference TRBV2 and TRBJ2-5, is as follows: EPEVTQTPSHQVTQMGQEVILRCVPISNHLYFYWYRQILGQKVEFLVSFYNNEISEKSEIFDDQFSVERPDGSNFTLKIRSTKLEDSAMYFCASSVMQGSQETQYFGPGTRLLVL.

V usage is TRBV2 and J usage is TRBJ2-5; 8 bases agree with TRBD1. Germline lookup yields CDR1 SNHLY and CDR2 FYNNEI. The CDR3 length is 14 residues. J gave up 5 bases and V 6 bases, and 8 bases lay outside the gene matches. CDR3 nucleotides: TGTGCCAGCAGCGTGGACAGGGTGGAGGAGACCCAGTACTTC. Protein product: CASSVDRVEETQYF.

This sequence joins TRBV7-2 and TRBJ2-5, with 10 bases that match TRBD2. The germline V gene encodes CDR1 SGHTA and CDR2 FQGNSA. This CDR3 contains 16 residues. The ends lost 2 bases at V and 1 base at J; junction bases unmatched: 4. The CDR3 bases are TGTGCCAGCAGCTTAAGTGCTAGCGGGGGCCAAGAGACCCAGTACTTC. Translated: CASSLSASGGQETQYF. The full variable domain, in which reference TRBV7-2 and TRBJ2-5 provide the parts outside the CDR3, is GAGVSQSPSNKVTEKGKDVELRCDPISGHTALYWYRQSLGQGLEFLIYFQGNSAPDKSGLPSDRFSAERTGGSVSTLTIQRTQQEDSAVYLCASSLSASGGQETQYFGPGTRLLVL.

The rearrangement joins TRBV9 to TRBJ2-4; a weak D match, TRBD1 (6 bases). Trimming removed 0 bases from V and 5 bases from J, with 9 bases in between. The CDR3 consists of 14 residues. The germline CDR1 and CDR2 sequences are SGDLS and YYNGEE. CDR3 nucleotides: TGTGCCAGCAGCGTAGGAAACAGGGAAAACATTCAGTACTTC. This codes for CASSVGNRENIQYF.

The chain links TRBV5-1 to TRBJ2-2; D is perhaps TRBD1 (6 bases). Trimming took off 4 bases at V and 0 bases at J, with 13 bases between the two ends. This CDR3 comprises 16 residues. Germline lookup yields CDR1 SGHRS and CDR2 YFSETQ. The CDR3 is CASSLHQGPNTGELFF. As DNA, the CDR3 is TGCGCCAGCAGCCTACACCAGGGGCCGAACACCGGGGAGCTGTTTTTT.

The chain has TRBV6-5 and TRBJ1-2; weak D call: TRBD1 (5 bases). The V end was cut by 6 bases, the J end by 2 bases, with 13 bases between. Germline V gene sequence: CDR1 MNHEY, CDR2 SVGAGI. The CDR3 runs 14 residues. The CDR3 bases are TGTGCCAGCAGCCTCCTCAGGGAAAACTATGGCTACACCTTC. Its protein product is CASSLLRENYGYTF.

The gene calls are TRBV28 and TRBJ1-4; weak D call: TRBD1 (6 bases). Germline V lookup: CDR1 MDHEN, CDR2 SYDVKM. The CDR3 totals 17 residues. With 1 base removed from V and 7 bases from J, the gap between germline ends came to 19 bases. CDR3 region: CASSLYAQGLGLEKLFF. Written as DNA, the CDR3 is TGTGCCAGCAGTTTATACGCTCAGGGGCTGGGGCTTGAAAAACTGTTTTTT.